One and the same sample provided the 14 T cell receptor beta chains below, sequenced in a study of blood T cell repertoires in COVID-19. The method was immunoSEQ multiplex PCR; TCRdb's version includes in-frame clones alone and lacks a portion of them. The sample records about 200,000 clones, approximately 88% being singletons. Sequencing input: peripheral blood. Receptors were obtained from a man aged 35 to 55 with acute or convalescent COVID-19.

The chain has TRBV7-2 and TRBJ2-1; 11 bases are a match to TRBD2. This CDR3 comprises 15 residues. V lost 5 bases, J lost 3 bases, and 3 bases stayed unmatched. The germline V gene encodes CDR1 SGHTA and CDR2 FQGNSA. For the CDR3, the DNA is TGTGCCAGCAGCCCGACTAGCGGGGACTACAATGAGCAGTTCTTC. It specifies CASSPTSGDYNEQFF. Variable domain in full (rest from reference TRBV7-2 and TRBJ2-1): GAGVSQSPSNKVTEKGKDVELRCDPISGHTALYWYRQSLGQGLEFLIYFQGNSAPDKSGLPSDRFSAERTGGSVSTLTIQRTQQEDSAVYLCASSPTSGDYNEQFFGPGTRLTVL.

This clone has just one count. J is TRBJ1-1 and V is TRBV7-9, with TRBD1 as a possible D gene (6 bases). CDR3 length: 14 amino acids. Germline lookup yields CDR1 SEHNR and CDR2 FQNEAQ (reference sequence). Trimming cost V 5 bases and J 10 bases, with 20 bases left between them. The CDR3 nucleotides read TGTGCCAGCAGCCCCCCGGTACAGGGACAAAGAGCTTTCTTT. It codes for CASSPPVQGQRAFF.

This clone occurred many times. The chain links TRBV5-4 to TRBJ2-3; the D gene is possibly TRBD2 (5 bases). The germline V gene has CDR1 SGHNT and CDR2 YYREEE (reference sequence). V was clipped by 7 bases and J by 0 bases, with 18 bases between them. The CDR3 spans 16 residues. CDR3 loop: CASETDGGRSTDTQYF. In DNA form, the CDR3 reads TGTGCCAGCGAAACCGATGGTGGGAGAAGCACAGATACGCAGTATTTT. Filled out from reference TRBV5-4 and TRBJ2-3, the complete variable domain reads ETGVTQSPTHLIKTRGQQVTLRCSSQSGHNTVSWYQQALGQGPQFIFQYYREEENGRGNFPPRFSGLQFPNYSSELNVNALELDDSALYLCASETDGGRSTDTQYFGPGTRLTVL.

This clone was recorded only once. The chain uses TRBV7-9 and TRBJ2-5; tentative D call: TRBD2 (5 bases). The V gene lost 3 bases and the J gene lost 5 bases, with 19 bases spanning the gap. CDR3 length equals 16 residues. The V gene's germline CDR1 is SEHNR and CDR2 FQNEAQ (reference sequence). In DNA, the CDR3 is TGTGCCAGCAGCTTGGTTAGAGGAGGCCCTCGGGAGACCCAGTACTTC. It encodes CASSLVRGGPRETQYF.

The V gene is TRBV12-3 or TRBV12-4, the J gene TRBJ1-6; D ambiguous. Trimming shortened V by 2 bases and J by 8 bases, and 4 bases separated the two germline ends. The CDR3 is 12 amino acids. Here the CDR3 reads CASSLQDSPLHF. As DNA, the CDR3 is TGTGCCAGCAGTTTACAGGATTCACCCCTCCACTTT.

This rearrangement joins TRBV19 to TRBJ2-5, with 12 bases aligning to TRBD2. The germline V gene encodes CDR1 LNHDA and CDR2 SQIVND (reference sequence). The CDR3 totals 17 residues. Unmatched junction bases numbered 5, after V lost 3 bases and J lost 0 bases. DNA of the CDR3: TGTGCCAGTAGTATCTCCACTAGCGGGAGGAACCAAGAGACCCAGTACTTC. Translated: CASSISTSGRNQETQYF.

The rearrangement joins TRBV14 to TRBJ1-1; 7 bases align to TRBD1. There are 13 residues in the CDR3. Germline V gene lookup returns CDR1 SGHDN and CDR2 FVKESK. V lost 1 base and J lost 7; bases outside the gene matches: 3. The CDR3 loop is CASSQVDRSEAFF. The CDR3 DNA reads TGTGCCAGCAGCCAAGTGGACAGGAGTGAAGCTTTCTTT.

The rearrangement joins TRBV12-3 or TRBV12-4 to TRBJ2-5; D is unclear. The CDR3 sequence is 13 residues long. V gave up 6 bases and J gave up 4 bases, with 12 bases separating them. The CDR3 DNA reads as TGTGCCAGCAGCCGATCCATTAGAGAGACCCAGTACTTC. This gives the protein CASSRSIRETQYF.

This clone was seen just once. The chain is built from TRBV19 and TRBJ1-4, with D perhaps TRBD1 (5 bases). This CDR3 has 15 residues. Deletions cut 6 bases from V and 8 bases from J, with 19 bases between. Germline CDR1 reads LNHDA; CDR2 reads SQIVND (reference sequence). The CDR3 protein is CASSAMTVPLEKLFF. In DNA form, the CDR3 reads TGTGCCAGTAGCGCCATGACAGTCCCCTTGGAAAAACTGTTTTTT.

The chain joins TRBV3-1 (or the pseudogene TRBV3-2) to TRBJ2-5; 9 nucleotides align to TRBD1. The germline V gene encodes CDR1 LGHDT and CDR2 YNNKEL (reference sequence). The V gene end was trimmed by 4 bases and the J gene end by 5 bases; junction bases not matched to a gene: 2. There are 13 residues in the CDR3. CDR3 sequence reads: CASSRDREETQYF. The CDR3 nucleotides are TGTGCCAGCAGCCGGGACAGGGAGGAGACCCAGTACTTC.

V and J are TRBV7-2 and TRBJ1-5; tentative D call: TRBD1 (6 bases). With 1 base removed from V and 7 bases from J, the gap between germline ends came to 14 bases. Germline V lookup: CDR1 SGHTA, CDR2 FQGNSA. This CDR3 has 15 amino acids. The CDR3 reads CASSLVAGAQQPQHF. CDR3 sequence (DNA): TGTGCCAGCAGCTTAGTAGCAGGGGCGCAACAGCCCCAGCATTTT.

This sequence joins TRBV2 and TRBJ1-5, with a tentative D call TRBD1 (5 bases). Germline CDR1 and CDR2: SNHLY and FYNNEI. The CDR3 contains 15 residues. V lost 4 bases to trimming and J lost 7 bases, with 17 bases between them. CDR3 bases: TGTGCCAGCAGTGGTCAGCCAGGCGGGGGGCAGCCCCAGCATTTT. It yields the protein CASSGQPGGGQPQHF. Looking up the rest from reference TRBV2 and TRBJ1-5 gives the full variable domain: EPEVTQTPSHQVTQMGQEVILRCVPISNHLYFYWYRQILGQKVEFLVSFYNNEISEKSEIFDDQFSVERPDGSNFTLKIRSTKLEDSAMYFCASSGQPGGGQPQHFGDGTRLSIL.

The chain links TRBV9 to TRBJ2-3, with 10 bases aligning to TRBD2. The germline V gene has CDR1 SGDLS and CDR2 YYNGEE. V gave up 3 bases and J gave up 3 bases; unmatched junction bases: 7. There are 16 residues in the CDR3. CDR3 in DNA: TGTGCCAGCAGCGGACTGCCGGGACTAGCGACAGATACGCAGTATTTT. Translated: CASSGLPGLATDTQYF.

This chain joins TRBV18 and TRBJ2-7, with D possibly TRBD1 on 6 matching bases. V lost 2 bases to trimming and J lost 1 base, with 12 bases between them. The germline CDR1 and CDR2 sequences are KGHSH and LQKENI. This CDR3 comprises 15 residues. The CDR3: CASSPEQGNSYEQYF. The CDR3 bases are TGTGCCAGCTCACCAGAGCAGGGGAATTCCTACGAGCAGTACTTC.